This T cell receptor (beta chain) was retrieved from a study of T cell responses to AZD1222 COVID-19 vaccine. Study-wide results and caveats: Females made up more of the donors, who were largely white British, and clonal diversity may have come out too low. Recipients of two AZD1222 doses showed rising Spike-specific TCR breadth and depth. Targets within unmutated variant regions were reportedly found for nearly half of spike-specific TCRs. It was only a handful of AZD1222 recipients who were seropositive at baseline.

Generated by immunoSEQ multiplex PCR, the TCRdb table keeps only in-frame clones and is missing some. The sample carries more than 120,000 clones, around nine tenths recorded once. The germline V and J ends were trimmed by 0 bases and 3 bases, with 14 bases remaining between them. CDR1 and CDR2 (germline): LGHNA, YNFKEQ. There are 17 residues in the CDR3. On this clone: The antigen is undetermined.

The starting material was peripheral blood, obtained 28 days after the second AZD1222 dose. This TCR was sampled from an adult who received the AZD1222 COVID-19 vaccine. The chain joins TRBV4-2 to TRBJ1-4; D ambiguous. In DNA form, the CDR3 reads TGTGCCAGCAGCCAAGACGCCGGGGTCACAGCTAATGAAAAACTGTTTTTT. Its protein product is CASSQDAGVTANEKLFF.